Listed below are T cell receptor beta chains from one sample, sequenced in a study of shared clonotypes between healthy human individuals. Assay: immunoSEQ multiplex PCR; the TCRdb copy retains only in-frame clones and omits some. This sample has about 2.3 million clones, with 80% to 95% found just once. Sequencing used naive CD4+ T cells from PBMCs. Every receptor here comes from a man younger than 30 in good health. Some clones in this sample may be carry-over from other donors' samples. Each CDR3 is given with its conserved first and last residue. Fields, in order: V gene, J gene, D gene, clone size, CDR3 protein, CDR3 DNA. D genes are given only for firm matches. Not all rows give a size; the values are once, few, many and, for expanded clones, a class.

>TRBV5-8|TRBJ1-1|-|-
CASTPGRGNTEAFF
TGTGCCAGCACGCCGGGACGGGGGAACACTGAAGCTTTCTTT
>TRBV27|TRBJ1-2|-|-
CASSSDTNYGYTF
TGTGCCAGCAGCAGCGACACCAACTATGGCTACACCTTC
>TRBV30|TRBJ2-3|-|-
CAWSVWGGRTDTQYF
TGTGCCTGGAGTGTTTGGGGGGGCCGCACAGATACGCAGTATTTT
>TRBV27|TRBJ1-4|-|-
CASSTQTEFNEKLFF
TGTGCCAGCAGTACACAGACAGAATTTAATGAAAAACTGTTTTTT
>TRBV28|TRBJ2-7|-|-
CASIKVPYEQYF
TGTGCCAGCATAAAGGTTCCCTACGAGCAGTACTTC
>TRBV6-5|TRBJ2-7|TRBD1|-
CASREGQGPYEQYF
TGTGCCAGCAGAGAGGGACAGGGTCCCTACGAGCAGTACTTC
>TRBV5-4|TRBJ2-7|-|-
CASSLSSYEQYF
TGTGCCAGCAGCTTGTCCTCCTACGAGCAGTACTTC
>TRBV25-1|TRBJ2-5|-|-
CASSSRTGVFGETQYF
TGTGCCAGCAGTTCCCGGACCGGTGTCTTCGGAGAGACCCAGTACTTC
>TRBV7-3|TRBJ1-1|-|-
CASSPLGRRGWVTEAFF
TGTGCCAGCAGCCCCCTGGGGCGCCGGGGCTGGGTCACTGAAGCTTTCTTT
>TRBV7-6|TRBJ2-7|TRBD1|once
CASSLLNYLPGQGHYEQYF
TGTGCCAGCAGCTTACTAAACTACCTCCCGGGACAGGGGCACTACGAGCAGTACTTC
>TRBV7-9|TRBJ1-1|-|once
CASSPGFGRRAFF
TGTGCCAGCAGCCCCGGCTTCGGGAGGCGAGCTTTCTTT
>TRBV5-1|TRBJ1-1|TRBD1|-
CASSLDWDRNTEAFF
TGCGCCAGCAGCTTGGACTGGGACAGAAACACTGAAGCTTTCTTT
>TRBV7-9|TRBJ1-4|TRBD1|-
CASSSGQGAGGEKLFF
TGTGCCAGCAGCTCCGGACAGGGGGCTGGGGGTGAAAAACTGTTTTTT
>TRBV9|TRBJ2-7|-|-
CASSAASSSYEQYF
TGTGCCAGCAGCGCCGCGAGCTCCTCCTACGAGCAGTACTTC
>TRBV2|TRBJ1-3|-|-
CASSTGLAGNTIYF
TGTGCCAGCAGCACAGGGTTGGCTGGAAACACCATATATTTT
>TRBV5-1|TRBJ2-2|TRBD2|-
CASRSPTSGSNTGELFF
TGCGCCAGCAGAAGCCCCACTAGCGGGAGCAACACCGGGGAGCTGTTTTTT
>TRBV5-1|TRBJ1-2|-|-
CASSLASSRTGYPLDF
TGCGCCAGCAGCTTGGCCAGTTCGAGGACTGGCTACCCCCTGGACTTC
>TRBV7-9|TRBJ1-1|TRBD1|once
CASSFRQGRTEAFF
TGTGCCAGCAGCTTCCGACAGGGGAGGACTGAAGCTTTCTTT
>TRBV13|TRBJ2-1|TRBD1|-
CASSPLDRVGIYNEQFF
TGTGCCAGCAGCCCCCTGGACAGGGTTGGGATCTACAATGAGCAGTTCTTC
>TRBV11-1|TRBJ1-1|-|-
CASSLARIGNTEAFF
TGTGCCAGCAGCTTAGCGCGTATAGGGAACACTGAAGCTTTCTTT
>TRBV7-2|TRBJ2-5|-|-
CASSLKRETQYF
TGTGCCAGCAGCTTAAAAAGAGAGACCCAGTACTTC
>TRBV7-9|TRBJ2-3|TRBD2|-
CASSPRLTSGRTTDTQYF
TGTGCCAGCAGCCCTCGTTTGACTAGCGGGAGAACCACAGATACGCAGTATTTT
>TRBV5-1|TRBJ2-2|TRBD2|-
CASTLGGRRGTGELFF
TGCGCCAGCACTCTAGGCGGGAGACGGGGCACCGGGGAGCTGTTTTTT
>TRBV2|TRBJ2-2|-|-
CASSRRGRRNTGELFF
TGTGCCAGCAGTCGCCGCGGGCGGAGAAACACCGGGGAGCTGTTTTTT
>TRBV6-1|TRBJ2-3|-|once
CASSEGNTQYF
TGTGCCAGCAGTGAGGGGAATACGCAGTATTTT
>TRBV9|TRBJ1-1|TRBD1|-
CASSPRGQGRGTEAFF
TGTGCCAGCAGCCCCCGAGGACAGGGTAGGGGCACTGAAGCTTTCTTT
>TRBV19|TRBJ2-2|-|-
CASSIVRRQEGYTGELFF
TGTGCCAGTAGTATAGTGCGAAGGCAGGAGGGTTACACCGGGGAGCTGTTTTTT
>TRBV6-5|TRBJ2-5|-|-
CASRSLWGTETQYF
TGTGCCAGCAGGTCTCTTTGGGGTACGGAGACCCAGTACTTC
>TRBV5-1|TRBJ2-1|-|once
CASSIKVRDNEQFF
TGCGCCAGCAGTATCAAGGTCAGGGACAATGAGCAGTTCTTC
>TRBV2|TRBJ2-1|-|-
CASSESRAGGNEQFF
TGTGCCAGCAGTGAAAGTAGGGCCGGCGGGAATGAGCAGTTCTTC
>TRBV6-5|TRBJ2-7|TRBD2|-
CASSYGGKAGVEQYF
TGTGCCAGCAGTTACGGGGGAAAAGCGGGAGTCGAGCAGTACTTC
>TRBV6-5|TRBJ1-2|-|-
CASTKTGRGYTF
TGTGCCAGCACCAAGACGGGCAGGGGCTACACCTTC
>TRBV4-1|TRBJ1-2|-|-
CASSHFADSGGYGYTF
TGCGCCAGCAGCCATTTCGCGGACAGTGGGGGCTATGGCTACACCTTC
>TRBV11-2|TRBJ1-4|-|-
CASSLLGRLGEKLFF
TGTGCCAGCAGCTTATTAGGTCGGTTAGGCGAAAAACTGTTTTTT
>TRBV11-2|TRBJ2-2|-|-
CASRGQGTGELFF
TGTGCCAGCAGGGGCCAGGGCACCGGGGAGCTGTTTTTT
>TRBV5-1|TRBJ2-5|-|-
CASSLDTGPRWDF
TGCGCCAGCAGCTTGGATACGGGACCTCGGTGGGACTTC
>TRBV5-5|TRBJ2-7|-|-
CASSLGQGHGYEQYF
TGTGCCAGCAGCTTGGGTCAGGGACATGGCTACGAGCAGTACTTC
>TRBV14|TRBJ1-1|-|few
CASSQYRWDEPNTEAFF
TGTGCCAGCAGCCAATATCGATGGGACGAACCCAACACTGAAGCTTTCTTT
>TRBV5-6|TRBJ2-5|-|-
CASSPSWDSQETQYF
TGTGCCAGCAGCCCATCGTGGGACTCCCAAGAGACCCAGTACTTC
>TRBV7-3|TRBJ2-2|TRBD2|-
CASSNPSGRIGGELFF
TGTGCCAGCAGCAACCCTAGCGGGAGAATTGGCGGGGAGCTGTTTTTT
>TRBV4-1|TRBJ2-7|TRBD2|-
CASSQTAGAGYEQYF
TGCGCCAGCAGCCAGACAGCGGGAGCGGGCTACGAGCAGTACTTC